The entry that follows covers one T cell receptor beta chain sequence. Its matching antigen is unknown. PCR involved 60 Vbeta and 13 Jbeta primers. Sequencing used immunoSEQ multiplex PCR; TCRdb keeps in-frame clones, though not all of them. This sample's clone table lists some 75,000 clones. These data belong to a study of cytomegalovirus exposure and HLA in healthy donors. Study-wide results and caveats: As a later analysis showed, a missense DCLRE1C variant was linked to trimming of TCR beta V- and J-genes. Presence/absence results assume similar sequencing depth per donor, which may not hold. Earlier analysis found most TCR beta V segments productive about 87% or about 30% of the time.

The CDR3 contains 16 residues. Germline loops: CDR1 MNHEY, CDR2 SMNVEV (reference sequence). The ends lost 5 bases at V and 3 bases at J; junction bases unmatched: 5. The J gene is TRBJ2-5, the V gene TRBV27, with 14 bases aligning to TRBD2. Sequencing used PBMCs. The receptor's source is a man in his forties in good health and CMV-seronegative. The CDR3 DNA reads as TGTGCCAGCAGTCCGACTAGCGGGGGGGGAAAAGAGACCCAGTACTTC. Its translation is CASSPTSGGGKETQYF.